What follows describes a single T cell receptor beta chain. Its specificity is unknown. The data stem from a study of cytomegalovirus exposure and HLA in healthy donors. Study conclusions and caveats: A later analysis reported that several of the most significant clusters appeared to be linked to common viral pathogens, among them Epstein-Barr virus.

PCR amplification relied on 60 Vbeta primers (plus 13 Jbeta primers). Per the study methods: Around 9.9 million shared chains were among the approximately 76 million unique TCR beta chains that a later analysis counted. The protocol was immunoSEQ multiplex PCR, while the TCRdb copy is restricted to in-frame clones and leaves out a portion. V and J calls and clone size are copied from that table; D and trimming were computed from the DNA. The sample carries some 180,000 clones, around 75% recorded once. Sequenced sample: PBMCs. This TCR came from a female donor in good health and CMV-seronegative.

The CDR3 coding sequence is TGTGCCAGCAGCTTAGATCGGGTCGAGCAGTACTTC. Translated: CASSLDRVEQYF. The chain joins TRBV11-3 to TRBJ2-7; D is ambiguous. CDR1 is SGHNT and CDR2 is YENEEA in the germline V gene. V dropped 0 bases and J dropped 6 bases, with 6 bases sitting between them. There are 12 residues in the CDR3.